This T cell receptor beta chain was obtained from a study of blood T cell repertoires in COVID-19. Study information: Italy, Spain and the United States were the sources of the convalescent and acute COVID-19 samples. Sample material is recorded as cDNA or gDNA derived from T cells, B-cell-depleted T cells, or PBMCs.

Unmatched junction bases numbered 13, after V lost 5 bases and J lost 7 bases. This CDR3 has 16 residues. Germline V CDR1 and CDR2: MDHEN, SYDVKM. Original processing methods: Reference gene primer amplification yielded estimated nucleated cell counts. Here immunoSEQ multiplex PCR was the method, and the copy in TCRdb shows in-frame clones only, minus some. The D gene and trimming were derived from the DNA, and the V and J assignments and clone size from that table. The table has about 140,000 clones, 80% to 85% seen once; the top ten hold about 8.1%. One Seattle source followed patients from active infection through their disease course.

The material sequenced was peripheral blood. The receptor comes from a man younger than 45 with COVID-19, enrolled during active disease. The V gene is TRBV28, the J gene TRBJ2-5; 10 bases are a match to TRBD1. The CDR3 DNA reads TGTGCCAGCAGTCCATCGACAGGGGGCTTCAAGTGGACCCAGTACTTC. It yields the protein CASSPSTGGFKWTQYF.